This note documents a single TCR beta chain sequence. Its matching antigen is unknown. CDR1 LGHDT and CDR2 YNNKEL come from the germline V gene (reference sequence). Trimming took 3 bases from V and 7 from J; bases not matched to a gene: 11. This CDR3 has 16 residues. This specimen comes from a study of T-cell memory formation after mild COVID-19. Constant-segment primers and 5'RACE yielded cDNA libraries for TCR alpha and TCR beta, each carrying sample barcodes and UMIs. TCRdb reprocessed the 5' RACE reads with MiXCR, giving one entry per CDR3 protein. In the table there are approximately 440,000 distinct CDR3 sequences, 20% of which are singletons. Study findings and constraints: CD4+ bias marked clones expanding day 15 to 37, unlike balanced contracting clones. In pre-infection memory, a portion of responding clones appeared, which suggested that cross-reactive memory joined.

The receptor was isolated from an adult woman who had mild COVID-19 (a few samples of this study predate the infection). Cell type and time point are not known. This sequence joins TRBV3-1 and TRBJ2-1, with 8 bases identical to TRBD2. The material sequenced was PBMCs or a T cell subset sorted from them (not recorded which). CDR3: CASSHQGLDIGNEQFF. The CDR3, as DNA: TGTGCCAGCAGCCACCAGGGACTAGATATCGGTAATGAGCAGTTCTTC.